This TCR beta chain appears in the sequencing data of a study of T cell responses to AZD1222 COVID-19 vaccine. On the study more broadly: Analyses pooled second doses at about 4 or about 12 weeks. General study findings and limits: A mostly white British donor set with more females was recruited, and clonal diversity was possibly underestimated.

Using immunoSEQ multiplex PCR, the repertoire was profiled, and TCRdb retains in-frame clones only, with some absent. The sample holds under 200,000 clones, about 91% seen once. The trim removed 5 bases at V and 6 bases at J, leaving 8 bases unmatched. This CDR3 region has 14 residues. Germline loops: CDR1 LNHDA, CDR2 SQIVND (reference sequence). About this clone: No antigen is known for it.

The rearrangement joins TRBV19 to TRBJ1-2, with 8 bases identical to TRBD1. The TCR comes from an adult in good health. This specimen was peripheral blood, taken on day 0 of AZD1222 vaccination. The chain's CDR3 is CASSLSTGVDGYTF. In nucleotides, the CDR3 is TGTGCCAGTAGTCTATCGACAGGGGTTGATGGCTACACCTTC.